A single sample is the source of the 24 T cell receptor beta chains below, sequenced in a study of blood T cell repertoires in COVID-19. The repertoire was sequenced with immunoSEQ multiplex PCR; TCRdb's copy has only in-frame clones and lacks some. In the table there are 310,000 or so clones, just over 85% of which are singletons. The specimen sequenced was PBMCs or T cells enriched from blood (not recorded which). The receptors derive from a woman aged 18 to 35 who had recovered from COVID-19.

This clone was recorded once. This chain uses TRBV5-1 with TRBJ2-1, with 7 bases matching TRBD1. There are 14 residues in the CDR3. Germline trimming cut 3 bases from V and 0 bases from J; bases unmatched to any gene: 0. Germline V gives CDR1 SGHRS, CDR2 YFSETQ. The CDR3 protein is CASSWDSSYNEQFF. CDR3 in DNA: TGCGCCAGCAGCTGGGACAGCTCCTACAATGAGCAGTTCTTC.

This chain connects TRBV4-1 to TRBJ1-1; perhaps TRBD1 as D (6 bases). The CDR3 covers 17 residues. Germline V lookup: CDR1 MGHRA, CDR2 YSYEKL. V lost 0 bases to trimming and J lost 4 bases, with 18 bases between them. Here the CDR3 reads CASSQDSRGAVATEAFF. The CDR3 nucleotides are TGCGCCAGCAGCCAAGATTCCAGGGGCGCGGTGGCCACTGAAGCTTTCTTT.

The chain uses TRBV6-5 and TRBJ1-6; D unresolved. Trimming left V 5 bases short and J 7 bases short, with 15 bases between. The length of the CDR3 is 15 residues. The germline V gene has CDR1 MNHEY and CDR2 SVGAGI. The CDR3 spells CASSPLEPYNSPLHF. CDR3 nucleotide sequence: TGTGCCAGCAGTCCTTTGGAGCCATACAATTCACCCCTCCACTTT.

The gene calls are TRBV10-3 and TRBJ1-6, with unresolved D. Germline V gene sequence: CDR1 ENHRY, CDR2 SYGVKD. This CDR3 contains 15 residues. The V and J ends lost 0 bases and 9 bases respectively, with 12 bases between them. CDR3 protein: CAISESAGSVSPLHF. CDR3 nucleotides: TGTGCCATCAGTGAGTCGGCGGGGAGCGTTTCACCCCTCCACTTT.

The chain couples TRBV7-2 to TRBJ2-3, with D unresolved. Germline V gene lookup returns CDR1 SGHTA and CDR2 FQGNSA. This CDR3 is 13 amino acids long. Trimming stripped 4 bases from V and 4 bases from J, with 9 bases between. For the CDR3, the DNA is TGTGCCAGCAGCTACTACTCCGCAGATACGCAGTATTTT. It translates to CASSYYSADTQYF.

J is TRBJ2-7 and V is TRBV6-2 or TRBV6-3; 7 nucleotides agree with TRBD2. Germline V CDR1 and CDR2: MNHEY, SVGEGT. V was pared by 4 bases and J by 3 bases, with 3 bases of the junction left unmatched. The CDR3 is 13 amino acids. Here the CDR3 reads CASSFGGGYEQYF. CDR3 nucleotides: TGTGCCAGCAGTTTTGGGGGGGGCTACGAGCAGTACTTC.

This chain connects TRBV18 to TRBJ2-2, with 9 nucleotides matching TRBD2. The V gene end was trimmed by 3 bases and the J gene end by 3 bases; junction bases not matched to a gene: 8. Germline V gene lookup returns CDR1 KGHSH and CDR2 LQKENI. The CDR3 contains 17 residues. The CDR3 DNA is TGTGCCAGCTCACCGTTTCAGCGGGAGGCTGACACCGGGGAGCTGTTTTTT. Translation: CASSPFQREADTGELFF.

V gene TRBV7-3 combines with J gene TRBJ2-3, with 10 nucleotides matching TRBD2. The J segment lost 5 bases and the V segment lost 0 bases, leaving 8 bases of the junction unmatched. CDR3 length equals 17 residues. The germline CDR1 and CDR2 sequences are SGHTA and FQGTGA. In nucleotides, the CDR3 is TGTGCCAGCAGCTTAACCCCACTAGCGGGGTCGAAAGATACGCAGTATTTT. This codes for CASSLTPLAGSKDTQYF.

The chain carries TRBV14 and TRBJ2-2, with 8 bases aligning to TRBD1. This CDR3 has 16 amino acids. Germline-derived CDR1 and CDR2 are SGHDN and FVKESK. Trimming cost V 1 base and J 5 bases; bases outside gene matches: 6. CDR3 DNA: TGTGCCAGCAGCCAAGTTGGGACAGGCAGGACCGGGGAGCTGTTTTTT. Translated, it gives CASSQVGTGRTGELFF.

The chain combines TRBV6-6 with TRBJ1-1; 7 nucleotides match TRBD1. J was trimmed by 0 bases and V by 1 base; bases with no gene match: 2. This CDR3 region has 15 residues. Germline CDR1 MNHNY, CDR2 SVGAGI (reference sequence). In nucleotides, the CDR3 is TGTGCCAGCAGTTACTACCAGGGGGTGAACACTGAAGCTTTCTTT. As protein: CASSYYQGVNTEAFF.

The chain employs TRBV4-1 and TRBJ2-1, with 9 nucleotides matching TRBD2. Trimming took 1 base from V and 7 from J; bases not matched to a gene: 14. CDR1 and CDR2 (germline): MGHRA, YSYEKL. The CDR3 is 18 amino acids. CDR3 nucleotides: TGCGCCAGCAGCCAAGGTTTTAAGTCTAGCGGGAAATTGAATGAGCAGTTCTTC. This encodes CASSQGFKSSGKLNEQFF.

The genes are TRBV5-1 and TRBJ2-3; 7 nucleotides align to TRBD1. The CDR3 covers 15 residues. CDR1 and CDR2 from the germline V gene are SGHRS and YFSETQ. V trimming: 4 bases; J trimming: 3 bases; junction bases outside the gene matches: 8. The DNA for the CDR3 is TGCGCCAGCAGCCTCGACAGGGCCCGGACAGATACGCAGTATTTT. Amino acids: CASSLDRARTDTQYF.

The CDR3 region is CASSFSTDTEAFF. The CDR3 DNA sequence: TGTGCCAGCAGCTTTTCCACAGACACTGAAGCTTTCTTT. J is TRBJ1-1 and V is TRBV5-4; D unresolved. This CDR3 contains 13 residues. CDR1 SGHNT and CDR2 YYREEE come from the germline V gene (reference sequence). Trimming cost V 2 bases and J 3 bases, with 8 bases left between them.

The CDR3 DNA reads TGTGCCATCAGCCGGACTAGCGGGGGGTCTAGCACAGATACGCAGTATTTT. Translating gives CAISRTSGGSSTDTQYF. The chain combines TRBV10-3 with TRBJ2-3, with TRBD2 identical over 14 bases. The length of the CDR3 is 17 residues. The germline V gene encodes CDR1 ENHRY and CDR2 SYGVKD. J gave up 0 bases and V 6 bases, and 5 bases lay outside the gene matches.

The chain recombines TRBV5-1 with TRBJ1-3; D might be TRBD1 (5 bases). CDR3 length equals 15 residues. Per the germline V gene, CDR1 is SGHRS and CDR2 is YFSETQ. The V and J ends lost 6 bases and 0 bases respectively, with 13 bases between them. CDR3 sequence (DNA): TGCGCCAGCACTCTGGGCGGGGGCTCTGGAAACACCATATATTTT. Translation: CASTLGGGSGNTIYF. Using reference TRBV5-1 and TRBJ1-3 for the parts outside the CDR3, the full variable domain is KAGVTQTPRYLIKTRGQQVTLSCSPISGHRSVSWYQQTPGQGLQFLFEYFSETQRNKGNFPGRFSGRQFSNSRSEMNVSTLELGDSALYLCASTLGGGSGNTIYFGEGSWLTVV.

The chain links TRBV30 to TRBJ2-7, with D possibly TRBD2 on 5 matching bases. In germline, CDR1 is GTSNPN, CDR2 SVGIG (reference sequence). Trimming removed 3 bases at V and 4 bases at J, with 10 bases between. CDR3 length: 12 residues. The CDR3 loop reads CAWSRSGYEQYF. The CDR3 coding sequence is TGTGCCTGGAGCCGTTCGGGGTACGAGCAGTACTTC.

The V call is TRBV5-1, the J call TRBJ1-2; 7 nucleotides align to TRBD1. Germline V gene lookup returns CDR1 SGHRS and CDR2 YFSETQ. This CDR3 contains 14 residues. V lost 0 bases to trimming and J lost 4 bases; unmatched junction nucleotides: 3. CDR3 loop: CASSLGGTAYGYTF. CDR3 DNA: TGCGCCAGCAGCTTGGGGGGGACAGCCTATGGCTACACCTTC.

This chain uses TRBV27 with TRBJ2-1, with a possible D match to TRBD2 (6 bases). Germline values: CDR1 MNHEY, CDR2 SMNVEV (reference sequence). This CDR3 comprises 14 residues. V was cut by 4 bases and J by 6 bases, with 13 bases left in between. In nucleotides, the CDR3 is TGTGCCAGCAGTTCCGACACTAGCTCCAATGAGCAGTTCTTC. The encoded protein is CASSSDTSSNEQFF.

The chain employs TRBV28 and TRBJ1-1; the match to TRBD1 covers 7 bases. Germline V gene lookup returns CDR1 MDHEN and CDR2 SYDVKM. The V gene end was trimmed by 5 bases and the J gene end by 4 bases; junction bases not matched to a gene: 10. This CDR3 comprises 15 residues. In DNA, the CDR3 is TGTGCCAGCAGTACTACAGGGGCTGGAGGCACTGAAGCTTTCTTT. Amino acids: CASSTTGAGGTEAFF.

This clone occurred many times. The gene calls are TRBV6-1 and TRBJ1-1; D unresolved. Germline-derived CDR1 and CDR2 are MNHNS and SASEGT. V was pared by 3 bases and J by 5 bases, with 13 bases between. The CDR3 has 14 amino acids. CDR3 in amino acids: CASSENAGGTEAFF. The DNA of the CDR3 is TGTGCCAGCAGTGAGAACGCTGGAGGGACTGAAGCTTTCTTT.

V gene TRBV19 combines with J gene TRBJ1-5; 10 bases align to TRBD1. CDR1 is LNHDA, CDR2 SQIVND, per germline (reference sequence). The CDR3 covers 14 residues. V was pared by 6 bases and J by 6 bases, with 5 bases of the junction left unmatched. The CDR3 bases are TGTGCCAGTAGCCAGACAGGGGGCTTTCAGCCCCAGCATTTT. Translation gives CASSQTGGFQPQHF.

The chain employs TRBV2 and TRBJ1-1; possibly TRBD1 for D (6 bases). Germline assignment: CDR1 SNHLY and CDR2 FYNNEI. Trimming pared 6 bases from V and 7 bases from J, leaving 15 bases between. CDR3 length equals 13 residues. The CDR3 DNA reads TGTGCCAGCAGCGATTACAGGGCTGGTGAAGCTTTCTTT. Amino acid sequence: CASSDYRAGEAFF.

This clone was counted a few times. The chain links TRBV15 to TRBJ1-2, with 7 bases aligning to TRBD1. Germline V lookup: CDR1 LNHNV, CDR2 YYDKDF (reference sequence). The junction had 4 bases not matched to a gene; V was cut back by 3 bases and J by 0 bases. The CDR3 covers 15 residues. Written as DNA, the CDR3 is TGTGCCACCAGCAGTGGGACAGACCCTAACTATGGCTACACCTTC. Translating it yields CATSSGTDPNYGYTF.

Notes on this clone: The sample holds other DNA sequences that translate to the same CDR3. V usage is TRBV5-5 and J usage is TRBJ2-3; 13 bases match TRBD2. Germline V gene lookup returns CDR1 SGHKS and CDR2 YYEKEE (reference sequence). The V gene end was trimmed by 0 bases and the J gene end by 0 bases; junction bases not matched to a gene: 1. CDR3 length equals 17 residues. CDR3 in DNA: TGTGCCAGCAGCTTGGGGACTAGCGGGGGTAGCACAGATACGCAGTATTTT. The encoded protein is CASSLGTSGGSTDTQYF.